Given below is one T cell receptor (beta chain) in context. The antigen is unknown. Sequencing used immunoSEQ multiplex PCR; TCRdb keeps in-frame clones, though not all of them. The table includes over 10,000 clones, about 79% detected once. This sample was included in a study of regulatory dendritic cells for organ transplantation. Germline CDR1 is SEHNR and CDR2 is FQNEAQ (reference sequence). CDR3 length: 16 residues. V was clipped by 5 bases and J by 3 bases; unmatched bases: 11. Allogeneic regulatory or mature dendritic cells were co-cultured for 4 to 6 days with CFSE-labeled sorted T cells at 1:10.

Sequenced: naive CD4+ T cells from blood cultured with regulatory dendritic cells. Noted subset: CD45RA+ naive T cells. V is TRBV7-9 and J is TRBJ2-7; 9 bases fit TRBD2. This receptor was identified in a human donor in good health. The CDR3 is CASSPGGAGGNYEQYF. The CDR3 nucleotides read TGTGCCAGCAGCCCCGGGGGGGCGGGGGGGAACTACGAGCAGTACTTC.